These T cell receptor beta chains were read from a single sample in a study of blood T cells in healthy people across ages. In TCRdb, the 5' RACE reads were re-called with MiXCR into one record per CDR3 protein. Of about 1.5 million distinct CDR3 sequences in the sample, 40% to 50% were seen once. The material sequenced was blood. These receptors were taken from a woman under 30 in good health. Each CDR3 is given with its conserved first and last residue. A D gene is named only where the DNA matches it firmly. Not every row has a clone size; where given, it reads once, few, many or a size class.

>-|few|TRBJ2-1|TRBV6-5|11
CAAASSNEQFF
TGTGCGGCGGCCTCGTCCAATGAGCAGTTCTTC
>TRBD1|few|TRBJ2-1|TRBV10-3|14
CAIKGTGIYNEQFF
TGTGCCATCAAAGGGACAGGAATCTACAATGAGCAGTTCTTC
>TRBD1|-|TRBJ1-5|TRBV18|15
CASSPVQGGGQPQHF
TGTGCCAGCTCACCAGTACAGGGGGGTGGTCAGCCCCAGCATTTT
>-|-|TRBJ2-7|TRBV2|13
CASSAGSTYEQYF
TGTGCCAGCAGTGCGGGGTCTACCTACGAGCAGTACTTC
>-|few|TRBJ2-7|TRBV5-1|13
CASSLELGSEQYF
TGCGCCAGCAGCTTGGAACTGGGGAGCGAGCAGTACTTC
>TRBD2|-|TRBJ2-3|TRBV30|12
CAWTGLADTQYF
TGTGCCTGGACCGGACTAGCGGATACGCAGTATTTT
>-|-|TRBJ2-3|TRBV15|14
CATSRDQVQDTQYF
TGTGCCACCAGCAGAGACCAGGTCCAGGATACGCAGTATTTT
>-|few|TRBJ1-2|TRBV20-1|12
CSATQQGSGYTF
TGCAGTGCTACCCAACAGGGAAGTGGCTACACCTTC
>-|-|TRBJ1-1|TRBV7-8|14
CASSSTARLAEAFF
TGTGCCAGCAGCTCCACGGCGAGGCTTGCAGAAGCTTTCTTT
>-|-|TRBJ1-2|TRBV3-1|13
CASSQGYSYGYTF
TGTGCCAGCAGCCAAGGGTACAGCTATGGCTACACCTTC
>-|-|TRBJ2-1|TRBV5-1|13
CASGQDRNNEQFF
TGCGCCAGCGGCCAGGACAGAAACAATGAGCAGTTCTTC
>TRBD1|-|TRBJ2-5|TRBV20-1|15
CSASGGDRGAETQYF
TGCAGTGCTAGCGGGGGGGACAGGGGTGCAGAGACCCAGTACTTC
>TRBD2|few|TRBJ2-3|TRBV13|16
CASSERLAGGAHGQYF
TGTGCCAGCAGCGAACGACTAGCGGGGGGCGCCCATGGGCAGTATTTT
>-|-|TRBJ2-5|TRBV12-2|17
CASRLSPGDRGKETQYF
TGTGCAAGTCGCTTATCGCCGGGGGACAGGGGCAAAGAGACCCAGTACTTC
>-|many|TRBJ2-5|TRBV10-3|14
CAISVGTLKETQYF
TGTGCCATCAGTGTGGGAACGTTAAAAGAGACCCAGTACTTC
>-|once|TRBJ2-3|TRBV4-1|16
CASSQADSGGTDTQYF
TGCGCCAGCAGCCAAGCAGATTCGGGGGGCACAGATACGCAGTATTTT
>TRBD1|few|TRBJ2-7|TRBV27|15
CASSRSGTGSNEQYF
TGTGCCAGCAGTCGATCGGGGACAGGGTCAAACGAGCAGTACTTC
>-|few|TRBJ2-4|TRBV6-1|15
CAPVDRTLAKNIQYF
TGTGCGCCAGTGGATAGGACACTGGCCAAAAACATTCAGTACTTC
>-|many|TRBJ1-2|TRBV4-2|13
CASSQDRDYGYTF
TGTGCCAGCAGCCAAGATCGGGACTATGGCTACACCTTC
>-|-|TRBJ2-5|TRBV14|17
CACSQEAGVVQGETQYF
TGTGCCTGCAGCCAAGAGGCCGGGGTAGTACAAGGAGAGACCCAGTACTTC
>-|few|TRBJ2-1|TRBV6-5|15
CASSSLTVVHNEQFF
TGTGCCAGCAGTTCCTTGACAGTCGTCCACAATGAGCAGTTCTTC
>TRBD1|-|TRBJ2-5|TRBV4-1|15
CASSQPGQGPETQYF
TGCGCCAGCAGCCAACCGGGACAGGGTCCGGAGACCCAGTACTTC
>-|-|TRBJ1-2|TRBV6-1|15
CASSEARDRPYGYTF
TGTGCCAGCAGTGAAGCCAGGGACCGACCGTATGGCTACACCTTC